Listed here are 26 T cell receptor beta chains from one sample, sequenced in a study of graft-versus-host responses after intestinal transplantation. Graft tissue processing released intraepithelial and lamina propria lymphocytes. Repertoires were generated with immunoSEQ multiplex PCR, while TCRdb's copy carries only in-frame clones and drops some. The data hold thousands of clones, with 83% observed a single time. The sequencing used ileum tissue, collected nearly 310 days after intestinal transplant. The receptors were gathered from a human patient who received an intestinal transplant, so some T cells may come from the graft donor.

This clone was recorded only once. The chain employs TRBV6-1 and TRBJ1-5, with D uncertain. Trimming cost V 2 bases and J 6 bases, with 14 bases left between them. Germline V gene lookup returns CDR1 MNHNS and CDR2 SASEGT. The CDR3 contains 15 residues. The CDR3 reads CASSEWRMVGQPQHF. CDR3 DNA: TGTGCCAGCAGTGAATGGAGAATGGTTGGTCAGCCCCAGCATTTT.

The chain's CDR3 is CASSVDAGNQPQHF. The CDR3 DNA follows: TGTGCCAGCAGCGTAGATGCAGGCAATCAGCCCCAGCATTTT. The V gene is TRBV9, the J gene TRBJ1-5; D remains ambiguous. Looked up from germline, CDR1 is SGDLS and CDR2 is YYNGEE. Between the trimmed V and J ends, which lost 0 bases and 2 bases, there was a span of 6 bases. The CDR3 loop spans 14 amino acids.

The V call is TRBV19, the J call TRBJ1-2, with unresolved D. The CDR3 length is 12 residues. Trimming pared 6 bases from V and 4 bases from J, leaving 9 bases between. Germline assignment: CDR1 LNHDA and CDR2 SQIVND (reference sequence). CDR3 nucleotides: TGTGCCAGTAGCCCCGACACCTATGGCTACACCTTC. Translated, it gives CASSPDTYGYTF.

This clone has a handful of counts. The rearrangement joins TRBV4-2 to TRBJ2-7; the D is unclear. This CDR3 contains 16 residues. The V gene lost 0 bases and the J gene lost 3 bases, with 15 bases spanning the gap. CDR1 is LGHNA, CDR2 YNFKEQ, per germline. The CDR3: CASSQEGSAAFYEQYF. The CDR3 nucleotides read TGTGCCAGCAGCCAAGAGGGCTCGGCAGCTTTCTACGAGCAGTACTTC.

A single count supports this clone. The V gene is TRBV4-2, the J gene TRBJ2-7; 8 bases are a match to TRBD2. Germline V gene lookup returns CDR1 LGHNA and CDR2 YNFKEQ. The CDR3 covers 16 residues. The ends lost 0 bases at V and 0 bases at J; junction bases unmatched: 4. CDR3: CASSQDPGTSSYEQYF. CDR3 sequence (DNA): TGTGCCAGCAGCCAAGACCCCGGGACTAGCTCCTACGAGCAGTACTTC.

The J gene is TRBJ2-7, the V gene TRBV15; maybe TRBD1 (6 bases). CDR1 and CDR2 from the germline V gene are LNHNV and YYDKDF (reference sequence). The CDR3 contains 13 residues. Trimming left V 8 bases short and J 2 bases short, with 13 bases between. The CDR3 is CATSQGKTYEQYF. As DNA, the CDR3 is TGTGCCACCTCCCAGGGGAAAACCTACGAGCAGTACTTC.

The chain uses TRBV6-5 and TRBJ1-3; D might be TRBD1 (6 bases). V lost 5 bases, J lost 1 base, and 12 bases lay in between. CDR3 length equals 15 residues. The germline V gene has CDR1 MNHEY and CDR2 SVGAGI. CDR3 coding DNA: TGTGCCAGCAGTCCACTAGGGGGTTCTGGAAACACCATATATTTT. Protein sequence: CASSPLGGSGNTIYF.

CDR3 nucleotide sequence: TGTGCCAGCAGCTTAGATAGGGCCCCGGAGAACTATGGCTACACCTTC. Its protein product is CASSLDRAPENYGYTF. This chain links TRBV11-2 with TRBJ1-2; D is ambiguous. The V gene's germline CDR1 is SGHAT and CDR2 FQNNGV. Trimming pared 0 bases from V and 2 bases from J, leaving 13 bases between. The CDR3 consists of 16 residues.

The rearrangement joins TRBV6-5 to TRBJ1-2, with 7 bases identical to TRBD1. The V segment lost 6 bases and the J segment 8 bases; nucleotides outside the gene matches: 9. Germline values: CDR1 MNHEY, CDR2 SVGAGI. This CDR3 comprises 13 residues. The CDR3 reads CASSEGGGRGYTF. The CDR3 bases are TGTGCCAGCAGCGAGGGAGGGGGCAGGGGCTACACCTTC.

V and J are TRBV10-2 and TRBJ1-5; D uncertain. The CDR3 runs to 15 residues. Between the trimmed V and J ends, which lost 2 bases and 3 bases, there was a span of 11 bases. Germline V gene lookup returns CDR1 WSHSY and CDR2 SAAADI. This chain's CDR3 is CASSEVGRFNQPQHF. CDR3 coding DNA: TGCGCCAGCAGTGAGGTCGGTCGGTTCAATCAGCCCCAGCATTTT.

The rearrangement links TRBV4-1 to TRBJ2-5; 8 bases line up with TRBD1. Trimming cost V 5 bases and J 5 bases; bases outside gene matches: 13. This CDR3 is 16 amino acids long. In germline, CDR1 is MGHRA, CDR2 YSYEKL. CDR3 DNA: TGCGCCAGCAGCTCCCGACAGGGGCAGGGTAGGGAGACCCAGTACTTC. Its translation is CASSSRQGQGRETQYF.

The J gene is TRBJ2-5, the V gene TRBV5-1, with TRBD1 matching over 10 bases. Losses at the gene ends were 2 bases for V and 1 base for J; bases not matched to a gene: 2. The germline gives CDR1 SGHRS, CDR2 YFSETQ. The CDR3 has 15 residues. CDR3 protein: CASSFGQGVQETQYF. As DNA, the CDR3 is TGCGCCAGCAGCTTTGGACAGGGGGTCCAAGAGACCCAGTACTTC.

This clone has a handful of counts. The CDR3 spells CASSFGVTEAFF. The CDR3 region has the DNA TGTGCCAGCAGCTTTGGGGTCACTGAAGCTTTCTTT. The chain employs TRBV5-6 and TRBJ1-1; D gene unclear. Trimming stripped 2 bases from V and 4 bases from J, with 6 bases between. There are 12 residues in the CDR3. CDR1 and CDR2 (germline): SGHDT, YYEEEE. Using reference TRBV5-6 and TRBJ1-1 for the parts outside the CDR3, the full variable domain is DAGVTQSPTHLIKTRGQQVTLRCSPKSGHDTVSWYQQALGQGPQFIFQYYEEEERQRGNFPDRFSGHQFPNYSSELNVNALLLGDSALYLCASSFGVTEAFFGQGTRLTVV.

This clone showed up just a few times. V and J are TRBV27 and TRBJ2-5, with a possible D match to TRBD2 (6 bases). V was cut by 6 bases and J by 2 bases, with 19 bases left in between. The CDR3 consists of 16 residues. Germline V gene data show CDR1 as MNHEY and CDR2 as SMNVEV (reference sequence). The CDR3 is CASRGGLGLSQETQYF. The CDR3 region has the DNA TGTGCCAGCAGGGGGGGACTGGGGCTTTCACAAGAGACCCAGTACTTC.

This clone came up a few times. J is TRBJ1-1 and V is TRBV29-1; D remains ambiguous. The V gene lost 5 bases and the J gene lost 1 base, with 11 bases spanning the gap. In germline, CDR1 is SQVTM, CDR2 ANQGSEA. The CDR3 is 13 amino acids. CDR3 nucleotides: TGCAGCGTTAACCATATGGGGAACACTGAAGCTTTCTTT. Amino acids: CSVNHMGNTEAFF.

The V and J genes are TRBV5-6 and TRBJ2-7; D call uncertain. From germline, CDR1 is SGHDT and CDR2 YYEEEE. V lost 0 bases and J 0 bases, leaving 1 base between the germline ends. The CDR3 has 12 residues. The CDR3 here is CASSLVSYEQYF. In DNA form, the CDR3 reads TGTGCCAGCAGCTTGGTCTCCTACGAGCAGTACTTC.

V usage is TRBV15 and J usage is TRBJ1-4, with a possible D match to TRBD1 (6 bases). With 0 bases removed from V and 5 bases from J, the gap between germline ends came to 10 bases. CDR3 length: 15 residues. Germline V CDR1 and CDR2: LNHNV, YYDKDF (reference sequence). The CDR3 region has the DNA TGTGCCACCAGCAGAGATGCAGGGGCCAATGAAAAACTGTTTTTT. As protein: CATSRDAGANEKLFF.

This rearrangement joins TRBV6-4 to TRBJ2-7; D perhaps matches TRBD2 (5 bases). CDR3 length: 12 amino acids. The germline V and J ends were trimmed by 8 bases and 6 bases, with 14 bases remaining between them. The germline CDR1 and CDR2 sequences are MRHNA and SNTAGT. The CDR3 is CASLGLVGEQYF. CDR3 in DNA: TGTGCCAGCCTTGGACTCGTTGGCGAGCAGTACTTC.

The chain combines TRBV10-3 with TRBJ1-6, with a possible D match to TRBD1 (5 bases). The CDR3 runs 13 residues. Germline V gives CDR1 ENHRY, CDR2 SYGVKD. Trimming cost V 11 bases and J 8 bases, with 16 bases left between them. The CDR3 protein is CAARGVLDSPLHF. CDR3 coding DNA: TGTGCCGCCCGGGGGGTGTTGGATTCACCCCTCCACTTT.

V and J are TRBV5-1 and TRBJ1-4; D ambiguous. The CDR3 contains 13 residues. The V and J ends lost 1 base and 10 bases respectively, with 11 bases between them. Germline V gene sequence: CDR1 SGHRS, CDR2 YFSETQ. CDR3 sequence reads: CASSLLGFGKLFF. The CDR3 region has the DNA TGCGCCAGCAGCTTGTTGGGTTTTGGAAAACTGTTTTTT.

The chain employs TRBV21-1 and TRBJ2-4; the listed D gene, TRBD1, was not tested against the DNA. TRBV21-1 is given as a pseudogene. This CDR3 contains 15 residues. CDR3 protein: CASSSGQGGKNIQYF. In DNA form, the CDR3 reads TGTGCCAGCAGCTCCGGACAGGGGGGCAAAAACATTCAGTACTTC.

This clone was counted between two and nine times. The V gene is TRBV5-1, the J gene TRBJ1-3; TRBD1 matches at 8 bases. Germline values: CDR1 SGHRS, CDR2 YFSETQ. The CDR3 totals 14 residues. V shed 5 bases, J shed 0 bases, and the junction held 1 base outside the gene matches. CDR3 protein: CASRGQASGNTIYF. The CDR3 bases are TGCGCCAGCAGGGGACAGGCCTCTGGAAACACCATATATTTT.

This clone was detected once. CDR3 sequence (DNA): TGTGCCAGCAGTGACCCGAGACTAGCGGGGGGGTACGAGCAGTACTTC. Its protein product is CASSDPRLAGGYEQYF. The chain links TRBV6-4 to TRBJ2-7; 14 bases are shared with TRBD2. The CDR3 consists of 16 residues. Per germline, CDR1 MRHNA and CDR2 SNTAGT. V was clipped by 2 bases and J by 4 bases; unmatched bases: 4.

The chain carries TRBV9 and TRBJ2-1; TRBD2 matches at 10 bases. Germline V gene lookup returns CDR1 SGDLS and CDR2 YYNGEE. V lost 1 base, J lost 0 bases, and 7 bases stayed unmatched. CDR3 length: 18 amino acids. The DNA of the CDR3 is TGTGCCAGCAGCGTATTTGGACTAGCGGCCAGCTCCTACAATGAGCAGTTCTTC. Its protein product is CASSVFGLAASSYNEQFF.

The rearrangement links TRBV12-5 to TRBJ2-3; 14 bases match TRBD2. Germline trimming cut 2 bases from V and 4 bases from J; bases unmatched to any gene: 8. This CDR3 has 18 amino acids. The V gene's germline CDR1 is LGHNT and CDR2 FRNRAP. The DNA for the CDR3 is TGTGCTAGTGGTTTGAGACTAGCGGGGGGGCCACGTCCAGATACGCAGTATTTT. Translation: CASGLRLAGGPRPDTQYF. Full variable domain (outside the CDR3, taken from reference TRBV12-5 and TRBJ2-3): DARVTQTPRHKVTEMGQEVTMRCQPILGHNTVFWYRQTMMQGLELLAYFRNRAPLDDSGMPKDRFSAEMPDATLATLKIQPSEPRDSAVYFCASGLRLAGGPRPDTQYFGPGTRLTVL.

This chain connects TRBV9 to TRBJ1-6; D perhaps matches TRBD1 (5 bases). The CDR3 covers 17 residues. V lost 0 bases and J lost 4, with 14 bases in between. The germline V gene encodes CDR1 SGDLS and CDR2 YYNGEE. In DNA, the CDR3 is TGTGCCAGCAGCGTAGCTAGCGGAGCAGGGTATAATTCACCCCTCCACTTT. Translating it yields CASSVASGAGYNSPLHF.